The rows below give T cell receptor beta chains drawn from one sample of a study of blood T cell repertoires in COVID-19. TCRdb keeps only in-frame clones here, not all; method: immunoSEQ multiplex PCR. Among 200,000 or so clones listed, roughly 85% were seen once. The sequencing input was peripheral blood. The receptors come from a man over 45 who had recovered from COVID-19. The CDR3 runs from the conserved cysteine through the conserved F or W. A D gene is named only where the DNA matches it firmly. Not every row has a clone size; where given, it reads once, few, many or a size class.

CDR3aa: CASSYSSLATYNEQFF
CDR3nt: TGTGCCAGCAGTTACTCTTCACTAGCGACCTACAATGAGCAGTTCTTC
v_gene: TRBV6-5
len: 16
d_gene: TRBD2
abundance: NA
j_gene: TRBJ2-1

CDR3aa: CASRPGPGELKSSYNEQFF
CDR3nt: TGTGCCAGCAGACCCGGTCCAGGGGAGCTTAAAAGCTCCTACAATGAGCAGTTCTTC
v_gene: TRBV5-4
len: 19
d_gene: NA
abundance: NA
j_gene: TRBJ2-1

CDR3aa: CTSSQERETQYF
CDR3nt: TGCACCAGCAGCCAAGAACGGGAGACCCAGTACTTC
v_gene: TRBV1
len: 12
d_gene: NA
abundance: NA
j_gene: TRBJ2-5

CDR3aa: CASSLGQGTSEQFF
CDR3nt: TGTGCCAGCAGCTTAGGACAGGGTACAAGTGAGCAGTTCTTC
v_gene: TRBV7-2
len: 14
d_gene: TRBD1
abundance: NA
j_gene: TRBJ2-1

CDR3aa: CASSSPGTKITDTQYF
CDR3nt: TGTGCCAGCAGTTCCCCCGGGACAAAGATCACAGATACGCAGTATTTT
v_gene: TRBV27
len: 16
d_gene: NA
abundance: few
j_gene: TRBJ2-3

CDR3aa: CAISGDRGAYEQYF
CDR3nt: TGTGCCATCAGCGGGGACAGGGGGGCCTACGAGCAGTACTTC
v_gene: TRBV10-3
len: 14
d_gene: TRBD1
abundance: NA
j_gene: TRBJ2-7

CDR3aa: CASRGQGAVDGYTF
CDR3nt: TGTGCCAGCAGGGGACAGGGGGCAGTCGATGGCTACACCTTC
v_gene: TRBV27
len: 14
d_gene: TRBD1
abundance: few
j_gene: TRBJ1-2

CDR3aa: CSVGQGNYGYTF
CDR3nt: TGCAGCGTCGGTCAGGGGAACTATGGCTACACCTTC
v_gene: TRBV29-1
len: 12
d_gene: NA
abundance: NA
j_gene: TRBJ1-2

CDR3aa: CASSTGLAGGRQETQYF
CDR3nt: TGCGCCAGCAGTACGGGACTAGCGGGAGGACGCCAAGAGACCCAGTACTTC
v_gene: TRBV5-1
len: 17
d_gene: TRBD2
abundance: once
j_gene: TRBJ2-5

CDR3aa: CASSPGTGTDTQYF
CDR3nt: TGTGCCAGCTCACCCGGGACAGGGACAGATACGCAGTATTTT
v_gene: TRBV18
len: 14
d_gene: TRBD1
abundance: NA
j_gene: TRBJ2-3

CDR3aa: CASRPNRGRYNEQFF
CDR3nt: TGTGCCAGCAGGCCGAACAGGGGGAGGTACAATGAGCAGTTCTTC
v_gene: TRBV6-5
len: 15
d_gene: TRBD1
abundance: few
j_gene: TRBJ2-1

CDR3aa: CASSRLAGPLTDTQYF
CDR3nt: TGTGCCAGCAGTCGACTAGCGGGACCGCTAACAGATACGCAGTATTTT
v_gene: TRBV6-7
len: 16
d_gene: TRBD2
abundance: NA
j_gene: TRBJ2-3

CDR3aa: CASSIGRQETQYF
CDR3nt: TGTGCCAGTAGTATTGGCAGACAAGAGACCCAGTACTTC
v_gene: TRBV19
len: 13
d_gene: NA
abundance: NA
j_gene: TRBJ2-5

CDR3aa: CASSQGDRGTETQYF
CDR3nt: TGTGCCAGCAGCCAAGGGGACAGGGGGACAGAGACCCAGTACTTC
v_gene: TRBV14
len: 15
d_gene: TRBD1
abundance: NA
j_gene: TRBJ2-5

CDR3aa: CASSLALAGSYNEQFF
CDR3nt: TGCGCCAGCAGCTTGGCACTAGCCGGCTCCTACAATGAGCAGTTCTTC
v_gene: TRBV5-1
len: 16
d_gene: NA
abundance: NA
j_gene: TRBJ2-1

CDR3aa: CASSPWLSYEQYF
CDR3nt: TGTGCCAGCAGCCCCTGGCTCAGCTACGAGCAGTACTTC
v_gene: TRBV5-8
len: 13
d_gene: NA
abundance: NA
j_gene: TRBJ2-7

CDR3aa: CATSRHRGGNEKLFF
CDR3nt: TGTGCCACCAGCAGGCACAGGGGGGGTAATGAAAAACTGTTTTTT
v_gene: TRBV15
len: 15
d_gene: TRBD1
abundance: once
j_gene: TRBJ1-4

CDR3aa: CASSYMAGASYEQYF
CDR3nt: TGTGCCAGCAGTTACATGGCGGGAGCCTCCTACGAGCAGTACTTC
v_gene: TRBV6-2/TRBV6-3
len: 15
d_gene: TRBD2
abundance: once
j_gene: TRBJ2-7

CDR3aa: CATSDPAGGNQPQHF
CDR3nt: TGTGCCACCAGTGATCCCGCAGGGGGCAATCAGCCCCAGCATTTT
v_gene: TRBV24-1
len: 15
d_gene: NA
abundance: NA
j_gene: TRBJ1-5

CDR3aa: CASSDRDRGPLYGYTF
CDR3nt: TGTGCCAGCAGCGACCGGGACAGGGGACCTCTCTATGGCTACACCTTC
v_gene: TRBV21-1
len: 16
d_gene: NA
abundance: NA
j_gene: TRBJ1-2

CDR3aa: CASSLYATKRGNEQYF
CDR3nt: TGTGCCAGCAGCTTATATGCCACCAAGCGGGGAAACGAGCAGTACTTC
v_gene: TRBV7-9
len: 16
d_gene: TRBD2
abundance: NA
j_gene: TRBJ2-7

CDR3aa: CASSQTGGVQFF
CDR3nt: TGTGCCAGCAGCCAAACAGGCGGGGTCCAGTTCTTC
v_gene: TRBV6-4
len: 12
d_gene: NA
abundance: NA
j_gene: TRBJ2-1

CDR3aa: CASSLRAGVAYEQYF
CDR3nt: TGTGCCAGCAGCTTACGAGCGGGAGTGGCCTACGAGCAGTACTTC
v_gene: TRBV7-6
len: 15
d_gene: TRBD2
abundance: NA
j_gene: TRBJ2-7

CDR3aa: CASSQGQGASAQYF
CDR3nt: TGCGCCAGCAGCCAAGGACAGGGGGCGAGCGCGCAGTACTTC
v_gene: TRBV4-1
len: 14
d_gene: TRBD1
abundance: NA
j_gene: TRBJ2-7